This TCR beta chain is drawn from a study of regulatory T cells in long-lasting Graves disease (dated by TCRdb to the early 2020s). Broadly, across the study: In the newly diagnosed Graves' disease group, patients had been taking antithyroid drugs for less than 3 months. Persistent Graves' disease patients were compared with newly diagnosed Graves' disease patients by peripheral blood TCR sequencing and RNA sequencing. TCR sequencing covered 13 persistent and roughly 20 newly diagnosed Graves' disease patients, some 35 samples in total. The study took place in China and was registered as a clinical trial.

The CDR3 has 15 amino acids, counting the end cysteine and phenylalanine. The only DNA kept is the CDR3, 45 bases in frame from the first base. Via the germline V gene (reference sequence), CDR1 is LNHNV and CDR2 YYDKDF. The germline ends are 10 bases apart after V is trimmed by 1 base and J by 2 bases. Reading the label with the study, this specimen's time point is: newly diagnosed GD, antithyroid drugs for less than 3 months. For both TCR sequencing and RNA sequencing, RNA was extracted from PBMCs in TRIzol. The diagnosis of Graves' disease followed American Thyroid Association guidelines. Patients were recruited from an endocrinology department in Xi'an, China. Each patient gave 8.5 to 9.5 milliliters of peripheral blood, collected in an EDTA anticoagulant tube. Ficoll Paque Plus density gradient separation was used to isolate PBMCs, and no additional T cell sorting was done. An Agilent 2100 Bioanalyzer and agarose gel were used to check RNA quality, and a NanoDrop 2000 was used to measure RNA concentration.

As concerns this clonotype: The antigen it recognizes is unknown. Base-call qualities are not available, and no considerably larger clone is one nucleotide away.

Library prep was done by multiplex PCR. These reads were obtained on an Illumina HiSeq 4000. TCR beta libraries were built with iRepertoire HTBI primers and Arm-PCR amplification of CDR3 regions. PCR products were gel purified before sequencing. The study's own analysis went as follows. Gene usage analysis of CDR3 amino acid clonotypes relied on the 55 to 80 TRBV and 14 TRBJ segments identified across samples. Filtered high-quality paired reads were merged into contigs using COPE and FqMerger. BLAST was used to align contigs to IMGT TRBV, TRBD and TRBJ reference genes, with CDR3 defined following IMGT. Any clonotype with a frequency above 0.1% was counted as a highly expanded clone. Shannon entropy was used to measure repertoire diversity, and the Gini coefficient was used to measure V-J evenness. A clonotype was considered public if more than one individual shared it. The public reads were reanalyzed by TCRdb: fastp trimming at Q25, MiXCR alignment, in-frame beta chains only. Rows with a matching CDR3 protein are joined into one entry that keeps the most common DNA and genes. It is TCRdb's table, rather than the study itself, that gives the V and J calls and clone size. The sample table lists some 250,000 distinct CDR3 sequences, about 20% of them with a count of one. 12% to 15% of the sample is taken by the ten largest.

Beyond this particular receptor, the publication reports: Compared with newly diagnosed patients, persistent Graves' disease patients had lower TCR Shannon entropy and fewer highly expanded clones, which suggests clonal expansion. Because the primary lesion, thyroid tissue, could not be accessed, the study looked at peripheral blood alone. The small sample size was acknowledged by the authors as a limitation that may reduce accuracy. Persistent patients shared more public clonotypes among themselves (2,741) than newly diagnosed patients did (approximately 970). Preferential use of TRBV28, TRBJ1-2 and TRBJ2-5 was observed in persistent disease, whereas TRBV20-1 and TRBJ2-1 were favored in newly diagnosed disease. Sequencing and analysis were restricted to the TCR beta chain.

These data were also reused for a study on T cells in Graves' hyperthyroidism and ophthalmopathy. That second report states: Stable Graves' hyperthyroidism was defined as no progression to ophthalmopathy during 18 months of follow-up. Hyperthyroidism patients were newly diagnosed, with disease duration under 2 months, and aged 18 to 65 years. Any patient with an uncontrolled infection, another autoimmune disease, pregnancy or lactation was excluded. Diagnoses relied on clinical symptoms, serum thyroxine and TRAb, thyroid ultrasound and orbital computed tomography. The first round of RT-PCR for the TCR CDR3 was performed with the HTBI primer set and the Qiagen OneStep RT-PCR kit. Most expanded thyroid clonotypes (frequency above 0.001) were also detected in blood, a finding suggesting that blood repertoires may reflect thyroid immune responses. A 13 V-J signature model separated ophthalmopathy from stable hyperthyroidism, with nearly 90% sensitivity and 81% to 82% specificity in cross-validation and 80%/75% in testing. In validation, the model predicted progression to ophthalmopathy with over 60% sensitivity and about 73% specificity, a median of approximately 6.5 months before onset. To identify distinguishing TCR V-J signatures, a discovery cohort of 100 or so patients was used, comprising 43 with Graves' ophthalmopathy and around 60 with stable Graves' hyperthyroidism. Prospective prediction of ophthalmopathy was tested in an independent validation cohort of 18 to 20 hyperthyroidism patients and 15 to 17 patients who later progressed to ophthalmopathy. The 95 to 100 discovery patients were divided at random into training and test sets in a 7:3 ratio. In addition, the study compared T-cell repertoires in thyroid tissue and in blood from five or six Graves' hyperthyroidism patients. Following sampling, methimazole starting at 30 mg daily was given to hyperthyroidism patients, and high-dose intravenous methylprednisolone was given to ophthalmopathy patients. Libraries were constructed in a second round of multiplex PCR, after which size selection and purification were performed. Libraries were sequenced paired-end with 100 bp reads on an Illumina HiSeq2000. SOAPnuke was used to process the raw data, throwing out any read that contained adapters or uncalled bases, had a mean Phred below 15, or lacked an exact constant-primer or identifier match. High-quality paired reads were merged with COPE v1.2.5, and unique nucleotide sequences were defined as clonotypes. MiTCR v1.1 was used to align clonotypes to the IMGT TRBV, TRBD and TRBJ reference segments. The analysis included only V-J combinations with a frequency above 0.0001, which together covered more than 98% of the repertoires. The TCS score was defined as F50 (clonal expansion) divided by E x V (chaos), with BLOSUM62-based TCRdist calculated between CDR3 peptides within each V-J. Welch's t-statistics and random forest reduced fewer than 550 V-J features to some 14, which were used in a naive Bayes classifier (R e1071). Sample size was not statistically predetermined, and investigators were not blinded to group allocation. According to the paper, TCR Vbeta CDR3 sequencing was carried out on over 130 peripheral blood samples, which came from fewer than 50 ophthalmopathy, about 75 hyperthyroidism and approximately 17 progressor patients.

Sequencing used peripheral blood mononuclear cells (PBMCs), obtained at new diagnosis, from a patient treated with antithyroid drugs. The source of this sequence is a woman in her 30s with Graves disease. Donor details come from another sample of the same person, matched by shared clones. The sequence is built from TRBV15 and TRBJ2-3, with the D call perhaps TRBD1 or TRBD2, as 5 bases match in each case. The bases are TGTGCCACCAGCAGAGTAGGGGACCTCACAGATACGCAGTATTTT. It translates as CATSRVGDLTDTQYF.